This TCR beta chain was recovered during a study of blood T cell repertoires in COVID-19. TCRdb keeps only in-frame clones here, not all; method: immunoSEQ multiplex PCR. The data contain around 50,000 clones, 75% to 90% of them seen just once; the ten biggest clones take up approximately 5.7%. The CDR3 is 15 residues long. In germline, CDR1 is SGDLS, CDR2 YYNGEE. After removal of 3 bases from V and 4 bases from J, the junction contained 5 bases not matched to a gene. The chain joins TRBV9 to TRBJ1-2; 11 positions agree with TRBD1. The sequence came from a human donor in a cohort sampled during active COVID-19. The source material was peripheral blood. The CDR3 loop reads CASSAGTGGSYGYTF. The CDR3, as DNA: TGTGCCAGCAGCGCCGGGACAGGGGGTTCCTATGGCTACACCTTC.